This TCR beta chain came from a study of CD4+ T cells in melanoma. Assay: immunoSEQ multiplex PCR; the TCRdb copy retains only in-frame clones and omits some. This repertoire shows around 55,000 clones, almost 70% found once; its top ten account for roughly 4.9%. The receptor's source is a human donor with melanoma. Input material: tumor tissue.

CDR3 amino acids: CATAGDGQETQYF. CDR3 DNA sequence: TGTGCCACCGCAGGGGACGGACAAGAGACCCAGTACTTC. This chain uses TRBV28 with TRBJ2-5; a possible D gene is TRBD1 (6 bases). Germline-derived CDR1 and CDR2 are MDHEN and SYDVKM. The CDR3 totals 13 residues. The V and J ends lost 10 bases and 2 bases respectively, with 14 bases between them.